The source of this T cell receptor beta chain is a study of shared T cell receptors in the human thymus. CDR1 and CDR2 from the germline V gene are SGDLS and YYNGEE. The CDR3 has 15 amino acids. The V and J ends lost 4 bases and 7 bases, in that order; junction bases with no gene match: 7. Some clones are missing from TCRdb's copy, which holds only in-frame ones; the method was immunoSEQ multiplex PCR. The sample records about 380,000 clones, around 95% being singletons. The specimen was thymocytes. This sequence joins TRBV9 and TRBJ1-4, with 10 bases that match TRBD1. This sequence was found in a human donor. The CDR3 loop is CASSHWTGGSEKLFF. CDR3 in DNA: TGTGCCAGCAGCCACTGGACAGGGGGGAGTGAAAAACTGTTTTTT. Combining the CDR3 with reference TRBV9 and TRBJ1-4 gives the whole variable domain DSGVTQTPKHLITATGQRVTLRCSPRSGDLSVYWYQQSLDQGLQFLIQYYNGEERAKGNILERFSAQQFPDLHSELNLSSLELGDSALYFCASSHWTGGSEKLFFGSGTQLSVL.